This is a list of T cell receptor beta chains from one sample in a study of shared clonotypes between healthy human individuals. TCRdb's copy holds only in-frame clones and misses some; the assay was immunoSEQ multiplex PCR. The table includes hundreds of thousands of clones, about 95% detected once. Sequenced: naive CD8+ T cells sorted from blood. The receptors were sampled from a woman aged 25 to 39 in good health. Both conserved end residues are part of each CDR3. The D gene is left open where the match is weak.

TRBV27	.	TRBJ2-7	CASKGGPYEQYF	TGTGCCAGCAAAGGGGGACCCTACGAGCAGTACTTC
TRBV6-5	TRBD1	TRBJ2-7	CASSYNRGYEQYF	TGTGCCAGCAGTTACAACAGGGGATACGAGCAGTACTTC
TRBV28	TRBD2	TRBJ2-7	CASSPTSFYPPEQYF	TGTGCCAGCAGTCCGACTAGCTTCTATCCTCCCGAGCAGTACTTC
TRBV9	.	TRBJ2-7	CASSGPSDAYEQYF	TGTGCCAGCAGCGGACCTAGCGACGCCTACGAGCAGTACTTC
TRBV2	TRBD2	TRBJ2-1	CARPGLAGGNEQFF	TGTGCCAGGCCGGGACTAGCGGGAGGTAATGAGCAGTTCTTC
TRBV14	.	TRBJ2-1	CASSPIEGNEQFF	TGTGCCAGCAGCCCGATAGAGGGTAATGAGCAGTTCTTC
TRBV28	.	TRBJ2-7	CASSLLRYNEQYF	TGTGCCAGCAGTTTGCTGCGGTACAACGAGCAGTACTTC
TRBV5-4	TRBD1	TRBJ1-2	CASSLPGQGLFGYTF	TGTGCCAGCAGCTTACCGGGACAGGGGCTGTTCGGCTACACCTTC
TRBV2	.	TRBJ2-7	CASSEVTYEQYF	TGTGCCAGCAGTGAGGTTACCTACGAGCAGTACTTC
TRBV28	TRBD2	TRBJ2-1	CASASGTRHYNEQFF	TGTGCCAGCGCCTCCGGGACTAGACATTACAATGAGCAGTTCTTC
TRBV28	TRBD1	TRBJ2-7	CASSDRGPSYEQYF	TGTGCCAGCAGTGACAGGGGGCCCTCCTACGAGCAGTACTTC